This T cell receptor beta chain came from a study of T cells in Graves' hyperthyroidism and ophthalmopathy. Germline V gene data show CDR1 as SGHVS and CDR2 as FQNEAQ. V shed 3 bases and J 12 bases; nucleotides not matched to a gene: 7. The CDR3 is 12 residues long. The sample holds many counts of this clonotype. PBMCs stemmed from 10 ml fresh peripheral blood. Amplification targeted TCR beta CDR3 regions from RNA transcripts. A first-round RT-PCR of the TCR CDR3 used the HTBI primer set. TCRdb itself ran the multiplex PCR reads through MiXCR, one entry per CDR3 protein. This repertoire shows under 600,000 distinct CDR3 sequences, 16% found once; its top ten account for under 3.5%.

Sequenced: blood. The TCR originated in a middle-aged woman with Graves' ophthalmopathy. The chain recombines TRBV7-8 with TRBJ1-1, with TRBD1 identical over 7 bases. CDR3 region: CASSLRTGKTFF. CDR3 bases: TGTGCCAGCAGCTTGAGGACAGGAAAAACTTTCTTT.